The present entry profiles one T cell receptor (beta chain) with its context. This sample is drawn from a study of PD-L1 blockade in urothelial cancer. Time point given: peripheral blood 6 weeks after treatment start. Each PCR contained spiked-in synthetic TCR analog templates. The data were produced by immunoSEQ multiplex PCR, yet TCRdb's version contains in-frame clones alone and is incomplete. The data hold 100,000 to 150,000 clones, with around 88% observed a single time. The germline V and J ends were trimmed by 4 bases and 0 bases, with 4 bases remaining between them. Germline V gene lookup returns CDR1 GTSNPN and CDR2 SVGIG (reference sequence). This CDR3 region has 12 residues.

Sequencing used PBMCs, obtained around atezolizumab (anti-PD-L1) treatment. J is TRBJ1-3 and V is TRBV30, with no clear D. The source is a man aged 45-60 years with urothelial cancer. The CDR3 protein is CAWTDSGNTIYF. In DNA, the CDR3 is TGTGCCTGGACAGACTCTGGAAACACCATATATTTT.